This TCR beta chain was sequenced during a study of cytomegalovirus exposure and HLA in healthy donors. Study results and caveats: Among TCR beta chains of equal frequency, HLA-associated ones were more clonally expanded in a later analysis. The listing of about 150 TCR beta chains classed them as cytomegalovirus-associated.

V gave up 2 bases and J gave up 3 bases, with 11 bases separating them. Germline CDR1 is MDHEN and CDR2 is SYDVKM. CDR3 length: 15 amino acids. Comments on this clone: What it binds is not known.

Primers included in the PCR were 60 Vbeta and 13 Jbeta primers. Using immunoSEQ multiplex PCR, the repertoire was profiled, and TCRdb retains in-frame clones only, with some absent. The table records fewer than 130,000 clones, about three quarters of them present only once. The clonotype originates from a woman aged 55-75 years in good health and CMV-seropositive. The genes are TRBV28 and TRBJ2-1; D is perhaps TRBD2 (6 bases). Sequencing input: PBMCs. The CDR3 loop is CASSLMRDDYNEQFF. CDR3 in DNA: TGTGCCAGCAGTTTAATGCGGGACGACTACAATGAGCAGTTCTTC.